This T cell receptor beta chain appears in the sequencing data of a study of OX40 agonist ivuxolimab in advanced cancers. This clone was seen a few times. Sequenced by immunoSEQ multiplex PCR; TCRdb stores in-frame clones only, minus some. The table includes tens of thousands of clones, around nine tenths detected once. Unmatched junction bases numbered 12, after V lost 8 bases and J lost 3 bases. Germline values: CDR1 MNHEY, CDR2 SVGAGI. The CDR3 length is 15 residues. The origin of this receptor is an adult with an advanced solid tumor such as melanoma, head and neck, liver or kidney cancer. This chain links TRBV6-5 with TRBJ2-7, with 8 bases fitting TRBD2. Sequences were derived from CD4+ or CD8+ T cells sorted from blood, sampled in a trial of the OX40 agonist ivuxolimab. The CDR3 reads CASFGGGGRGYEQYF. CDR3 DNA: TGTGCCAGCTTTGGAGGCGGGGGGCGAGGCTACGAGCAGTACTTC.